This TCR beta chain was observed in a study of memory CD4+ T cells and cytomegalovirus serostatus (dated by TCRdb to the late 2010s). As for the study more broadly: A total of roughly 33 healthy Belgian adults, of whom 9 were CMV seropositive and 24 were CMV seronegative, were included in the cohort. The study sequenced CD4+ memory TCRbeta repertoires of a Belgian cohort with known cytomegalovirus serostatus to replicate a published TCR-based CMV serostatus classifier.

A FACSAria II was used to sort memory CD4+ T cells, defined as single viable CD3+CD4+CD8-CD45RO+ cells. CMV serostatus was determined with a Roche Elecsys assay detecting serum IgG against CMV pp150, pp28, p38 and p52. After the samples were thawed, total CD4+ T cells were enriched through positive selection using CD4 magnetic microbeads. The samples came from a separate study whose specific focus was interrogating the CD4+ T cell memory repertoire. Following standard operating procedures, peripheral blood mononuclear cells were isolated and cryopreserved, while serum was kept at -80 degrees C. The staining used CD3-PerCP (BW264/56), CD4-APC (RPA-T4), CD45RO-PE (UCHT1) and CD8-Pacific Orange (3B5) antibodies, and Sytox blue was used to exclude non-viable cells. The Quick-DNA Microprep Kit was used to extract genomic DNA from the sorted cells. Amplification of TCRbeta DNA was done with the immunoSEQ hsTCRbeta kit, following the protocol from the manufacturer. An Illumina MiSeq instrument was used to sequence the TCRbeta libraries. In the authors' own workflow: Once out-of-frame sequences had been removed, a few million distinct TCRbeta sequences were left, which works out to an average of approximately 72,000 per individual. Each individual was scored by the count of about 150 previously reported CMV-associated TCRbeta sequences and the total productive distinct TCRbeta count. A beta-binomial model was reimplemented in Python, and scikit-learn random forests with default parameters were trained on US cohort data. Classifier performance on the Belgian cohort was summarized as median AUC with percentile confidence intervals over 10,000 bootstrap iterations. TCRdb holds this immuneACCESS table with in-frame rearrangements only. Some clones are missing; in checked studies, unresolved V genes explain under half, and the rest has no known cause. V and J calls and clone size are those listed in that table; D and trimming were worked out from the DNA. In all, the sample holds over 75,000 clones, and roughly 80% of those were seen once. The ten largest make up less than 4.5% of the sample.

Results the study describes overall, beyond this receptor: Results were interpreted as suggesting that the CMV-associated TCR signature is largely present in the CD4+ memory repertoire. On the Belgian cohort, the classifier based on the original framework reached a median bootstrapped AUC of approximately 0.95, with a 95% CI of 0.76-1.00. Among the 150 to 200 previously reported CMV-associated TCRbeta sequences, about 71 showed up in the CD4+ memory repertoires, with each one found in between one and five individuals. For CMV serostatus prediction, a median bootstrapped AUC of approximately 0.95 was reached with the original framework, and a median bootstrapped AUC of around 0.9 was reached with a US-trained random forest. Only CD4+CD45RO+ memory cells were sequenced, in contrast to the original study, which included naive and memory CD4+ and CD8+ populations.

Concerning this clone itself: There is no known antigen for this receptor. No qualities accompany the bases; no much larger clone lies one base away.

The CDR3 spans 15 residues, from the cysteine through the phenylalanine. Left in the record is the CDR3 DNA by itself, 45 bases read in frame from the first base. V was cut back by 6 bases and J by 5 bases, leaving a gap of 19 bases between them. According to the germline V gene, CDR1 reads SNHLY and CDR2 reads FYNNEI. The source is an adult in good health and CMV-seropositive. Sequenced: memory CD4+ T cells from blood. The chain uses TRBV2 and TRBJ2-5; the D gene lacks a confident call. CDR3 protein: CASRSSRTGRETQYF. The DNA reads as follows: TGTGCCAGCAGGAGCAGCAGGACCGGGCGTGAGACCCAGTACTTC.